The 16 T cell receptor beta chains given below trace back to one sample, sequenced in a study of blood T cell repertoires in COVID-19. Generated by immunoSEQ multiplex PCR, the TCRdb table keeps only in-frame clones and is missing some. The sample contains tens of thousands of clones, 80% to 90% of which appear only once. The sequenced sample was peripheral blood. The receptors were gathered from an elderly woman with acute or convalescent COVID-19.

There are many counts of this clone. This chain's CDR3 is CASRTTGSNYGYTF. For the CDR3, the DNA is TGTGCCAGCAGAACGACAGGGTCTAACTATGGCTACACCTTC. V usage is TRBV27 and J usage is TRBJ1-2, with TRBD1 matching 7 bases. The CDR3 spans 14 residues. V shed 6 bases, J shed 0 bases, and the junction held 4 bases outside the gene matches. Per the germline V gene, CDR1 is MNHEY and CDR2 is SMNVEV (reference sequence).

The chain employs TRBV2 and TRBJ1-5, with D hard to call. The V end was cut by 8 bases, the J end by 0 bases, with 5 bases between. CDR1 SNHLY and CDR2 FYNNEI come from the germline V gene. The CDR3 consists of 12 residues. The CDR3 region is CASEDSNQPQHF. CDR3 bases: TGTGCCAGCGAGGATAGCAATCAGCCCCAGCATTTT.

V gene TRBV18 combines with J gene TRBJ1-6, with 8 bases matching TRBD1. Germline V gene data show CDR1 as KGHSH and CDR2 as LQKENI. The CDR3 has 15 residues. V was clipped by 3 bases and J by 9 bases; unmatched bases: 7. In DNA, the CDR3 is TGTGCCAGCTCACCCTCAGGGGGCTCCGGTTCACCCCTCCACTTT. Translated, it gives CASSPSGGSGSPLHF.

CDR3 sequence (DNA): TGTGCCAGCAGTTACTCGCAGCAGGGTATTGATGGCTACACCTTC. Its translation is CASSYSQQGIDGYTF. The rearrangement uses TRBV6-2 or TRBV6-3 and TRBJ1-2, with a weak D call TRBD1 (5 bases). This CDR3 comprises 15 residues. Germline V lookup: CDR1 MNHEY, CDR2 SVGEGT. V lost 0 bases to trimming and J lost 6 bases, with 14 bases between them.

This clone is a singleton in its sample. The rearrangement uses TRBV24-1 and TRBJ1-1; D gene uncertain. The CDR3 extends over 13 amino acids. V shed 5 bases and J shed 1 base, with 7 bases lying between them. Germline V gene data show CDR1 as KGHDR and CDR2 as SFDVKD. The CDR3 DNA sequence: TGTGCCACCAGTGGAGGGCGGAACACTGAAGCTTTCTTT. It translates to CATSGGRNTEAFF.

This chain's CDR3 is CASSDQYNEQFF. The CDR3 DNA follows: TGTGCCAGCAGTGACCAGTACAATGAGCAGTTCTTC. This chain joins TRBV6-1 and TRBJ2-1; D uncertain. The germline V gene has CDR1 MNHNS and CDR2 SASEGT. The germline V and J ends were trimmed by 3 bases and 4 bases, with 4 bases remaining between them. CDR3 size: 12 residues.

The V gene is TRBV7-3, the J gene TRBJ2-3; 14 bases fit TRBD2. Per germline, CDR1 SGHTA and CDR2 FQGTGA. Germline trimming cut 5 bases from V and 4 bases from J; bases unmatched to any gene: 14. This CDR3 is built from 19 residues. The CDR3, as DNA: TGTGCCAGCAGCGTTCGACTAGCGGGGGGGGTCGATCCCGCAGATACGCAGTATTTT. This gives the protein CASSVRLAGGVDPADTQYF. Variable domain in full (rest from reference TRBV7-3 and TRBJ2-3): GAGVSQTPSNKVTEKGKYVELRCDPISGHTALYWYRQSLGQGPEFLIYFQGTGAADDSGLPNDRFFAVRPEGSVSTLKIQRTERGDSAVYLCASSVRLAGGVDPADTQYFGPGTRLTVL.

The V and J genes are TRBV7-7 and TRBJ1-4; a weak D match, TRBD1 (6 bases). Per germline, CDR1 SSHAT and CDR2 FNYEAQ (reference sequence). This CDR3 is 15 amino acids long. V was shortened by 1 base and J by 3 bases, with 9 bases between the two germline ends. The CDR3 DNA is TGTGCCAGCAGCTTAGGGCAGGGGCCTAATGAAAAACTGTTTTTT. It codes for CASSLGQGPNEKLFF.

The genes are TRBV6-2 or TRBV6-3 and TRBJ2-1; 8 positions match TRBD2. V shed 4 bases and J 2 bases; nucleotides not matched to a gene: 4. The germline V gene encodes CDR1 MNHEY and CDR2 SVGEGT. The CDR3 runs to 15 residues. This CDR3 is CASSSRGGAYNEQFF. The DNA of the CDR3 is TGTGCCAGCAGTTCCCGGGGGGGGGCCTACAATGAGCAGTTCTTC.

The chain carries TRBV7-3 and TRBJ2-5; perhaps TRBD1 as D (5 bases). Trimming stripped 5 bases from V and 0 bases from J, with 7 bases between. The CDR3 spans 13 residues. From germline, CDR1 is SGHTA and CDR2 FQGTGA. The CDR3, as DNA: TGTGCCAGCAGCAACAGGAACCAAGAGACCCAGTACTTC. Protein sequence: CASSNRNQETQYF.

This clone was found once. CDR3 loop: CASSPSGGDHEQYF. The CDR3 coding sequence is TGTGCCAGCTCACCATCGGGAGGAGACCACGAGCAGTACTTC. This chain joins TRBV18 and TRBJ2-7, with 7 bases matching TRBD2. The CDR3 is 14 amino acids. The V and J ends lost 2 bases and 5 bases, in that order; junction bases with no gene match: 6. Per germline, CDR1 KGHSH and CDR2 LQKENI.

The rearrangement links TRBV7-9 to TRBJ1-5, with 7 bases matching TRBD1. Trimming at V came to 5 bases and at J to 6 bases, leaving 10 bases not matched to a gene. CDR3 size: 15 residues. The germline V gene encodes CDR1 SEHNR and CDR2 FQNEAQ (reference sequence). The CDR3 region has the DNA TGTGCCAGCAGCCCATGGACAGGAGATATTCAGCCCCAGCATTTT. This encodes CASSPWTGDIQPQHF.

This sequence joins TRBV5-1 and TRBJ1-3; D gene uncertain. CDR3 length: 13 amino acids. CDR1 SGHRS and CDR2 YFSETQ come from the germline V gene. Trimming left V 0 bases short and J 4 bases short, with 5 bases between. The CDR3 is CASSLDPGNTIYF. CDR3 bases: TGCGCCAGCAGCTTGGATCCGGGAAACACCATATATTTT.

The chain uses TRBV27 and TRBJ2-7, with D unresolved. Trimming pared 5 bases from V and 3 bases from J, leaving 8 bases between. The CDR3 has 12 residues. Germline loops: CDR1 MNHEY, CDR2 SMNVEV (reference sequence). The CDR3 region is CASSTGGYEQYF. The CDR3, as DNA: TGTGCCAGCAGTACCGGCGGCTACGAGCAGTACTTC.

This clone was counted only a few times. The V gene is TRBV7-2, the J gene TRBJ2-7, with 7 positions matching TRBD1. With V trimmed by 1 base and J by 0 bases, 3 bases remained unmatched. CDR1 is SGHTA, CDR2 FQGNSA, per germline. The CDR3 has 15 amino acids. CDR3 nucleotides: TGTGCCAGCAGCTTAGATGGGACAGTCTCCTACGAGCAGTACTTC. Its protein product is CASSLDGTVSYEQYF. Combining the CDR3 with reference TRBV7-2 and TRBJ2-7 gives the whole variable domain GAGVSQSPSNKVTEKGKDVELRCDPISGHTALYWYRQSLGQGLEFLIYFQGNSAPDKSGLPSDRFSAERTGGSVSTLTIQRTQQEDSAVYLCASSLDGTVSYEQYFGPGTRLTVT.

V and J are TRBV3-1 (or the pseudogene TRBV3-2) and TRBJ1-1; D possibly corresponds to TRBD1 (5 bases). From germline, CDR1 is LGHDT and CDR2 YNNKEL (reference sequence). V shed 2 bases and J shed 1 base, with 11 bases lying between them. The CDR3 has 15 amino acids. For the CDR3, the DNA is TGTGCCAGCAGCCAATCCGACAGCCCGAACACTGAAGCTTTCTTT. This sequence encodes CASSQSDSPNTEAFF.